Listed below are T cell receptor beta chains from one sample, sequenced in a study of HIV-infected patients and healthy controls. Using its own MiXCR run on the 5' RACE reads, TCRdb lists one record per CDR3 protein. The sample shows 12,000 or so distinct CDR3 sequences, 9.3% of them seen only once. The specimen comprised blood, sampled before antiretroviral therapy. These receptors originate from an adult with HIV infection. The donor label of this sample is uncertain. CDR3s include the opening cysteine and the closing phenylalanine or tryptophan. A D gene is named only where the DNA matches it firmly. Size values are once, few and many counts, or a class for expanded clones, and some rows have none.

D gene	clone size	V gene	J gene	CDR3 DNA	CDR3 protein
-	-	TRBV27	TRBJ2-3	TGTGCCAGCAGCATATCCGGAGATACGCAGTATTTT	CASSISGDTQYF
-	medium-sized	TRBV15	TRBJ1-2	TGTGCCACCAGCAGAGATGCGGGAGTAGGGCGGAACTATGGCTACACCTTC	CATSRDAGVGRNYGYTF
TRBD2	medium-sized	TRBV20-1	TRBJ2-1	TGCAGTGCTAACATACTAGCGGTTTACAATGAGCAGTTCTTC	CSANILAVYNEQFF
-	medium-sized	TRBV27	TRBJ1-1	TGTGCCAGCAGCCCGCCCCCCGGGGTGGGAACTGAAGCTTTCTTT	CASSPPPGVGTEAFF
-	-	TRBV20-1	TRBJ2-1	TGCAGTGCCAAAACCGGGACACTGAACAATGAGCAGTTCTTC	CSAKTGTLNNEQFF
TRBD1	few	TRBV30	TRBJ2-3	TGTGCCTGGTCGTACAGGGGGCTAGGAGATACGCAGTATTTT	CAWSYRGLGDTQYF
TRBD1	-	TRBV7-9	TRBJ2-5	TGTGCCAGCACCCTAGGACAGGGGGCAATAGAGACCCAGTACTTC	CASTLGQGAIETQYF
-	once	TRBV30	TRBJ2-5	TGTGCCTGGAGCGGACAGTTCCAAGAGACCCAGTACTTC	CAWSGQFQETQYF
TRBD2	-	TRBV7-9	TRBJ2-3	TGTGCCAGCAGCCAGACTAGCCCCACAGATACGCAGTATTTT	CASSQTSPTDTQYF
TRBD1	many	TRBV12-3/TRBV12-4	TRBJ2-1	TGTGCCAGCGGTTGGGACAGCGTCAATGAGCAGTTCTTC	CASGWDSVNEQFF
TRBD1	many	TRBV7-8	TRBJ2-3	TGTGCCAGCAGCTCGGGACAGGCGGGCACAGATACGCAGTATTTT	CASSSGQAGTDTQYF
TRBD2	many	TRBV12-5	TRBJ2-1	TGTGCTAGTGGTTTAACTAGCGGGGGGTCCTACAATGAGCAGTTCTTC	CASGLTSGGSYNEQFF
-	few	TRBV30	TRBJ1-6	TGTGCCTGGAGTGTATTGTATTCACCCCTCCACTTT	CAWSVLYSPLHF
-	many	TRBV5-5	TRBJ2-7	TGTGCCAGCAGCTTGGTACCGGGGGCCTACGAGCAGTACTTC	CASSLVPGAYEQYF
-	many	TRBV11-3	TRBJ2-1	TGTGCCAGCAGCTTAGATCTTGTGAACAATGAGCAGTTCTTC	CASSLDLVNNEQFF
TRBD1	few	TRBV10-3	TRBJ1-1	TGTGCCATCAGCGCCTATACGACAGGGGGTCGTATGAACACTGAAGCTTTCTTT	CAISAYTTGGRMNTEAFF
TRBD1	medium-sized	TRBV7-7	TRBJ2-2	TGTGCCAGCAGCTCCGAGGGGGCAACCGGGGAGCTGTTTTTT	CASSSEGATGELFF
TRBD1	-	TRBV6-5	TRBJ1-1	TGTGCCAGCAGCGGGACAGGGAAGTACACTGAAGCTTTCTTT	CASSGTGKYTEAFF
-	many	TRBV5-4	TRBJ2-3	TGTGCCAGCAGCTTGGACCCTAGCGCACACACAGATACGCAGTATTTT	CASSLDPSAHTDTQYF
TRBD1	-	TRBV29-1	TRBJ2-7	TGCAGCCTCCGAACCGGGACAGGGGGCCACGAGCAGTACTTC	CSLRTGTGGHEQYF
-	-	TRBV6-5	TRBJ2-2	TGTGCCAGCAGTTACCGGGGCGGGGAGCTGTTTTTT	CASSYRGGELFF
-	many	TRBV3-1	TRBJ2-3	TGTGCCAGCAGCGGGACTTCAAACCTAGATACGCAGTATTTT	CASSGTSNLDTQYF
-	few	TRBV2	TRBJ1-6	TGTGCCAGCAGTCCGGGGTATAATTCACCCCTCCACTTT	CASSPGYNSPLHF
-	many	TRBV5-6	TRBJ2-1	TGTGCCAGCAGCCTCACCAGGTTGTGGTACAATGAGCAGTTCTTC	CASSLTRLWYNEQFF
TRBD2	many	TRBV5-1	TRBJ2-7	TGCGCCAGCAGCTTGGGGACTAGCGACTCCTACGAGCAGTACTTC	CASSLGTSDSYEQYF
-	few	TRBV12-3/TRBV12-4	TRBJ1-2	TGTGCCAGCAGCGTGGGACGGACGATATACGGCTACACCTTC	CASSVGRTIYGYTF
-	many	TRBV11-3	TRBJ2-7	TGTGCCAGCGACCCACTCAGGACTCAGCGGGTCCCGTTGGGGAACGAGCAGTACTTC	CASDPLRTQRVPLGNEQYF
-	-	TRBV12-5	TRBJ2-7	TGTGCTAGTGGTTTGGGACAGCCCTACGAGCAGTACTTC	CASGLGQPYEQYF
TRBD1	many	TRBV7-2	TRBJ2-7	TGTGCCAGCAGCGCCGGGACAGACTACGAGCAGTACTTC	CASSAGTDYEQYF
-	many	TRBV6-5	TRBJ2-1	TGTGCCAGCAGTACCTCAGGGCCGCCGGCTACAGATGAGCAGTTCTTC	CASSTSGPPATDEQFF
-	-	TRBV7-2	TRBJ1-3	TGTGCCAGCAGCCCCCCGGGGGGAGCCGGAAACACCATATATTTT	CASSPPGGAGNTIYF
TRBD2	-	TRBV20-1	TRBJ2-1	TGCAGTGCTGTCCCTGGGCTAGCGGGGAACAATGAGCAGTTCTTC	CSAVPGLAGNNEQFF
-	few	TRBV12-3/TRBV12-4	TRBJ1-1	TGTGCCAGCAGTTTCCGGGACACCAACACTGAAGCTTTCTTT	CASSFRDTNTEAFF
-	medium-sized	TRBV21-1	TRBJ2-5	TGTGCCAGCATCCTCCGACTAGCCAAGACCCAGTACTTC	CASILRLAKTQYF
-	many	TRBV4-2	TRBJ1-2	TGTGCCAGCAGCCCCCCAGGAGAGGTTCCGACTAACTATGGCTACACCTTC	CASSPPGEVPTNYGYTF